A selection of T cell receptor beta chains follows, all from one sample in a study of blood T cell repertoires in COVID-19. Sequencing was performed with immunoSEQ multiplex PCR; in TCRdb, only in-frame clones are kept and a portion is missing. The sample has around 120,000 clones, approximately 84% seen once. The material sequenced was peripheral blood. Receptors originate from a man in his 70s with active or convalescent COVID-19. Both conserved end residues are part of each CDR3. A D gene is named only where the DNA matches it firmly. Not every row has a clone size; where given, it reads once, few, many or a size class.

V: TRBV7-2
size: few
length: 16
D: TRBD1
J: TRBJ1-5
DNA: TGTGCCAGCAGCCCGGGGACAGGGGGTTCCATTGAGCCCCAGCATTTT
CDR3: CASSPGTGGSIEPQHF

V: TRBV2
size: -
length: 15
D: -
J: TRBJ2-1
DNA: TGTGCCAGCAGGCGAACAGGAAGCTCCTACAATGAGCAGTTCTTC
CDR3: CASRRTGSSYNEQFF

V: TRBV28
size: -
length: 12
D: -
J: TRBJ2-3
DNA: TGTGCCAGCATGGCTAGCACAGATACGCAGTATTTT
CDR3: CASMASTDTQYF

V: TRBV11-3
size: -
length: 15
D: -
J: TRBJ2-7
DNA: TGTGCCAGCAGCTTTGTTTCTGGGCCAGCCTACGAGCAGTACTTC
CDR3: CASSFVSGPAYEQYF

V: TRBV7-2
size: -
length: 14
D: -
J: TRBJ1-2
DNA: TGTGCCAGCAGCTTATACACAGACCACTATGGCTACACCTTC
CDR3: CASSLYTDHYGYTF

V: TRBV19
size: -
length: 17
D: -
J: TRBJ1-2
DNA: TGTGCCAGTAGTATCCGCCGGCCCGGGGGGGCTAACTATGGCTACACCTTC
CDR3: CASSIRRPGGANYGYTF

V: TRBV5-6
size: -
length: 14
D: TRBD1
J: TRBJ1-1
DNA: TGTGCCAGCAGCGCAGGGGGTCGGGACACTGAAGCTTTCTTT
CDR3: CASSAGGRDTEAFF

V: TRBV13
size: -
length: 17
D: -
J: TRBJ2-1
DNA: TGTGCCAGCAGCTTGGAAGGGCGCAGGGCCTCCTACAATGAGCAGTTCTTC
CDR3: CASSLEGRRASYNEQFF

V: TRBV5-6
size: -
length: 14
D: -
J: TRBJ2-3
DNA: TGTGCCAGCAGCTTGTGGTCTCGGTCAGATACGCAGTATTTT
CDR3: CASSLWSRSDTQYF

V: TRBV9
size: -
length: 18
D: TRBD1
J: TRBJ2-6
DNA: TGTGCCAGCAGCGCCCTACAGGGGCAGAACTCTGGGGCCAACGTCCTGACTTTC
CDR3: CASSALQGQNSGANVLTF

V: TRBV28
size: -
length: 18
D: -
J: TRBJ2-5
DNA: TGTGCCAGCAGCCGGGAAAGGGCTAGCTCGATCTACCAAGAGACCCAGTACTTC
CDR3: CASSRERASSIYQETQYF

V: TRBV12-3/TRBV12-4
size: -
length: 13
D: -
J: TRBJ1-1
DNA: TGTGCCAGCAGTTTAAGCAAGAACACTGAAGCTTTCTTT
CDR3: CASSLSKNTEAFF

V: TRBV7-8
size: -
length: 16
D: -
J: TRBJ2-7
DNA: TGTGCCAGCAGCTTAGGGTTCCAGTTAACGGGGTACGAGCAGTACTTC
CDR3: CASSLGFQLTGYEQYF

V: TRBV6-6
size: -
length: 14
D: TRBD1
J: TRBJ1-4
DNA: TGTGCCAGCACCACTGGACAGGGGGCGGGAAAACTGTTTTTT
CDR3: CASTTGQGAGKLFF

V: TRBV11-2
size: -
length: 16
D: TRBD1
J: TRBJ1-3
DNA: TGTGCCAGCAGCAAAGTTGCTACAGGGGTTGGAAACACCATATATTTT
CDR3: CASSKVATGVGNTIYF

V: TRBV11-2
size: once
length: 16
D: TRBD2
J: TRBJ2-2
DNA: TGTGCCAGCAGCCTACTAGCGGGGGGGAACACCGGGGAGCTGTTTTTT
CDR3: CASSLLAGGNTGELFF

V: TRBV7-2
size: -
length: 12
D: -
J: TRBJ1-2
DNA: TGTGCCAGCAGCTTCGGGGGTAGTGGCTACACCTTC
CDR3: CASSFGGSGYTF

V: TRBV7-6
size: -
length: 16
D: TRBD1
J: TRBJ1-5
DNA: TGTGCCAGCAGCTTAGAGAAGGGGGACAGTAATCAGCCCCAGCATTTT
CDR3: CASSLEKGDSNQPQHF

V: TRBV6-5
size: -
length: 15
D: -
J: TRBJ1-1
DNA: TGTGCCAGCAGTTACTCCACGGGTGGAAACCTTGAAGCTTTCTTT
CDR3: CASSYSTGGNLEAFF

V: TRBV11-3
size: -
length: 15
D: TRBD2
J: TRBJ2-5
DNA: TGTGCCAGCGACGTTCGAGCGGGGGAGTACGAGACCCAGTACTTC
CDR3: CASDVRAGEYETQYF

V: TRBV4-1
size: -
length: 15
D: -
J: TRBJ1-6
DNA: TGCGCCAGCAGCCAAGCCACAGAATATAATTCACCCCTCCACTTT
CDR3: CASSQATEYNSPLHF

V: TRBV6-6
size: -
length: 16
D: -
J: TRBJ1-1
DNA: TGTGCCAGCAGTTACTCGAGTCCAGGGAAAAACACTGAAGCTTTCTTT
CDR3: CASSYSSPGKNTEAFF

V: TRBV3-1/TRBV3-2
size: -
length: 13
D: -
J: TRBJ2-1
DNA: TGTGCCAGCAGCCAAGACTGGAGATATGAGCAGTTCTTC
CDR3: CASSQDWRYEQFF

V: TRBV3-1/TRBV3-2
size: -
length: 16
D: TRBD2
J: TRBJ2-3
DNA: TGTGCCAGCAGCCACGACCGGGTAGCGGGGTTAGATACGCAGTATTTT
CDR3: CASSHDRVAGLDTQYF

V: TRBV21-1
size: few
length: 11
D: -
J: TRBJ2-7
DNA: TGTGCCAGCAGCCCATGGGACAGAGGATACTTC
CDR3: CASSPWDRGYF

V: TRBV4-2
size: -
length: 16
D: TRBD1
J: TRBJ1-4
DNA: TGTGCCAGCAGCCAAGAGCTGATGACAGGGGGTGAAAAACTGTTTTTT
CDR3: CASSQELMTGGEKLFF

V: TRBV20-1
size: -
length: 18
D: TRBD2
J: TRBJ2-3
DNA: TGCAGTGCTAGTCGGACCCCCGGACTAGCGGGAGTTGAAGATACGCAGTATTTT
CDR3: CSASRTPGLAGVEDTQYF

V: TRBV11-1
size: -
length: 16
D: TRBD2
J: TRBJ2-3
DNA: TGTGCCAGCAGCTTAGATGGTAGCGGGAGCACAGATACGCAGTATTTT
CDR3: CASSLDGSGSTDTQYF

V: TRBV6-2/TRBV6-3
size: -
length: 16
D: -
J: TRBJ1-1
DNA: TGTGCCAGCAGTTACCCGGCGGACAGTTGGGACACTGAAGCTTTCTTT
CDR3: CASSYPADSWDTEAFF

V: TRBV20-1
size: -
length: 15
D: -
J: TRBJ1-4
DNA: TGCAGTGCTAGTAGTAGGGGGACGCTTAATGAAAAACTGTTTTTT
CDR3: CSASSRGTLNEKLFF

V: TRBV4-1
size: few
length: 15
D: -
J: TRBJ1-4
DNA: TGCGCCAGCAGCCAACGCCCGGAGTGGAATGAAAAACTGTTTTTT
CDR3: CASSQRPEWNEKLFF

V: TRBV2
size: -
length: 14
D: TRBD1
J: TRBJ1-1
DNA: TGTGCCAGCAGTACAGGGGGCGGATTCACTGAAGCTTTCTTT
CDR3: CASSTGGGFTEAFF

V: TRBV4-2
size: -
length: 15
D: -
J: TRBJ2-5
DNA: TGTGCCAGCAGCCAAGATAGCGGCCTTTTTGAAACCCAGTACTTC
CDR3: CASSQDSGLFETQYF

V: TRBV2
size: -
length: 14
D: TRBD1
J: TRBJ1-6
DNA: TGTGCCAGCAAGATGGACAGGGGGCCTTCACCCCTCCACTTT
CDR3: CASKMDRGPSPLHF

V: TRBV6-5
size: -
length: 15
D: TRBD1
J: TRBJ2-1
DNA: TGTGCCAGCAGGAAAACCTACAGGGGTTTTAATGAGCAGTTCTTC
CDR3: CASRKTYRGFNEQFF

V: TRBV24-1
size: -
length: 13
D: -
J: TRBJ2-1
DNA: TGTGCCACCAGTGATTTAGGGGTTGGTGAGCAGTTCTTC
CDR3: CATSDLGVGEQFF